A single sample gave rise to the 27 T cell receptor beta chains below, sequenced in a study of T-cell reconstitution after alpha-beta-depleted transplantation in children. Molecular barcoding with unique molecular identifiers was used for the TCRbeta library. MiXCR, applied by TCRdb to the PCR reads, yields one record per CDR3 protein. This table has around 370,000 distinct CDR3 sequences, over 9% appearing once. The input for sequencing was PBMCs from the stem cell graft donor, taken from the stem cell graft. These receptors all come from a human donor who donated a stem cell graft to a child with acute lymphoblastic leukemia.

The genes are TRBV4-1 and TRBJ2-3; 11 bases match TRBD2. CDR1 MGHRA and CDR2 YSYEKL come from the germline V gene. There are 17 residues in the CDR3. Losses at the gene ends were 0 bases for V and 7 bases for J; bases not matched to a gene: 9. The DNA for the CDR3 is TGCGCCAGCAGCCAAGATCACCTAGCGGGAGGTACGAATACGCAGTATTTT. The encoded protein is CASSQDHLAGGTNTQYF.

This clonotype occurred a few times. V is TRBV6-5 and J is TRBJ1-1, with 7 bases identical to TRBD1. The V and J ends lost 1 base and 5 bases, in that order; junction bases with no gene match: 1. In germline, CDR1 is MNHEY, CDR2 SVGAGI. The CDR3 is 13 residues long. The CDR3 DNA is TGTGCCAGCAGTTACTACAGGGGAACTGAAGCTTTCTTT. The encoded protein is CASSYYRGTEAFF.

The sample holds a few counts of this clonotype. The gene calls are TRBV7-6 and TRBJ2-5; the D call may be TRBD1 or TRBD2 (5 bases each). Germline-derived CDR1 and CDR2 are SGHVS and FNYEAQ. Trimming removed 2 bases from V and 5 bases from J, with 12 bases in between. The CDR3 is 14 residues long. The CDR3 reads CASSLLRGRETQYF. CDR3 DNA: TGTGCCAGCAGCTTATTGAGGGGCCGGGAGACCCAGTACTTC.

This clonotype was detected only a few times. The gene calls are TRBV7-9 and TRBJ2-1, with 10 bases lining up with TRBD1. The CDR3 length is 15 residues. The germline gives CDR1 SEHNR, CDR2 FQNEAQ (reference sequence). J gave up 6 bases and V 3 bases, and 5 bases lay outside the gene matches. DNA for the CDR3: TGTGCCAGCAGCTTGGGACAGGGGACCTTCAATGAGCAGTTCTTC. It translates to CASSLGQGTFNEQFF. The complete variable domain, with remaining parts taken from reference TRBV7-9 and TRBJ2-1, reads DTGVSQNPRHKITKRGQNVTFRCDPISEHNRLYWYRQTLGQGPEFLTYFQNEAQLEKSRLLSDRFSAERPKGSFSTLEIQRTEQGDSAMYLCASSLGQGTFNEQFFGPGTRLTVL.

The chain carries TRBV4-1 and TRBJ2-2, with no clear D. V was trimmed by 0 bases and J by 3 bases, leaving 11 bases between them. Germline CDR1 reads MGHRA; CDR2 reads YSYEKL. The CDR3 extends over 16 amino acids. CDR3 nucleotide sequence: TGCGCCAGCAGCCAAGACTCTAGTGGTTACACCGGGGAGCTGTTTTTT. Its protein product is CASSQDSSGYTGELFF.

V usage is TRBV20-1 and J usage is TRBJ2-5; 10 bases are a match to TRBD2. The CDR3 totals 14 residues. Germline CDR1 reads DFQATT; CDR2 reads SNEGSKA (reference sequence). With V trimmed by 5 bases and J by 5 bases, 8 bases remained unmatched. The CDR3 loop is CSARVLAGAETQYF. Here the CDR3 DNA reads TGCAGTGCTCGGGTTCTAGCGGGAGCTGAGACCCAGTACTTC.

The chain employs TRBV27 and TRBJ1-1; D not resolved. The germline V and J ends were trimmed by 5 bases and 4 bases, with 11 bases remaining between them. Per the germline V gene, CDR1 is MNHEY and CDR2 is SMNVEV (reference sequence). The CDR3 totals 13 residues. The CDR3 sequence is CASSVTSGTEAFF. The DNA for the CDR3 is TGTGCCAGCAGTGTAACTTCGGGCACTGAAGCTTTCTTT.

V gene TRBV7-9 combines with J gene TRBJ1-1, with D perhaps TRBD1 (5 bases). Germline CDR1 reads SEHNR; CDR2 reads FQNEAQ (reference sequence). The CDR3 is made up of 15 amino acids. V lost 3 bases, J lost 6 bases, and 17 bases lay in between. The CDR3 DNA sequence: TGTGCCAGCAGCTTTCAGGGCGGTTCCATGGCTGAAGCTTTCTTT. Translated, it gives CASSFQGGSMAEAFF.

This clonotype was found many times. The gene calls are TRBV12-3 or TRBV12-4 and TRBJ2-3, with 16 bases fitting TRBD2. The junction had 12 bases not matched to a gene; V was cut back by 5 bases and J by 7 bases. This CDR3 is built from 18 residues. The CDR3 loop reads CASSPPPGLAGGRYTQYF. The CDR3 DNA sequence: TGTGCCAGCAGTCCGCCCCCGGGACTAGCGGGAGGGAGGTATACGCAGTATTTT.

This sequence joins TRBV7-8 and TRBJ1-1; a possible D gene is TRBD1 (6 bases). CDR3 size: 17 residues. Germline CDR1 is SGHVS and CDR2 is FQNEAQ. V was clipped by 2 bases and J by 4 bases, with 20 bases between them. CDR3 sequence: CASSLFSRGGRGTEAFF. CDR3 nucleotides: TGTGCCAGCAGCTTATTTAGCAGGGGCGGCCGCGGCACTGAAGCTTTCTTT.

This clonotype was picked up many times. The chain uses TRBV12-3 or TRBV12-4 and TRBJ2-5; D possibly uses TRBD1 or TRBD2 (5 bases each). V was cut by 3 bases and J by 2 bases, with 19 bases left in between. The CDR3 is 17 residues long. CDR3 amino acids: CASSFLLGPGRQETQYF. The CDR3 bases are TGTGCCAGCAGTTTCTTATTGGGTCCGGGACGGCAAGAGACCCAGTACTTC.

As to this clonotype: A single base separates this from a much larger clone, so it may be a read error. CDR3 coding DNA: TGTGCCAGCAGCGATCGCGGGGGGATAGCCAAAAACAGTCAGTACTTC. Protein product: CASSDRGGIAKNSQYF. J is TRBJ2-4 and V is TRBV7-2, with 8 bases identical to TRBD2. The V gene's germline CDR1 is SGHTA and CDR2 FQGNSA. The CDR3 length is 16 residues. Complete variable domain (other parts from reference TRBV7-2 and TRBJ2-4): GAGVSQSPSNKVTEKGKDVELRCDPISGHTALYWYRQSLGQGLEFLIYFQGNSAPDKSGLPSDRFSAERTGGSVSTLTIQRTQQEDSAVYLCASSDRGGIAKNSQYFGAGTRLSVL.

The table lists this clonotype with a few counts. The CDR3 DNA sequence: TGTGCCAGCAGTGAACGGCGATTTCACTACCGACCTGACAATGAGCAGTTCTTC. It is translated as CASSERRFHYRPDNEQFF. The rearrangement links TRBV6-1 to TRBJ2-1; D uncertain. The CDR3 spans 18 residues. Trimming pared 2 bases from V and 5 bases from J, leaving 22 bases between. Germline-derived CDR1 and CDR2 are MNHNS and SASEGT.

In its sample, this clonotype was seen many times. Here the CDR3 reads CASSQVPGFHEQYF. The CDR3 DNA follows: TGCGCCAGCAGCCAAGTCCCGGGGTTCCACGAGCAGTACTTC. The V call is TRBV4-1, the J call TRBJ2-7, with a possible D match to TRBD2 (5 bases). V shed 1 base and J shed 5 bases, with 12 bases lying between them. Germline V gives CDR1 MGHRA, CDR2 YSYEKL. The CDR3 covers 14 residues.

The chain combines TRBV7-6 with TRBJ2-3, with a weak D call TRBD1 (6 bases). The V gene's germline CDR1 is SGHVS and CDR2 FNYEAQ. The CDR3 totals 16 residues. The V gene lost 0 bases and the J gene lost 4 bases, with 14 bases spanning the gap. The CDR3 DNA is TGTGCCAGCAGCTTAGCGGGCTTGGGGGCCGCAGATACGCAGTATTTT. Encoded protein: CASSLAGLGAADTQYF.

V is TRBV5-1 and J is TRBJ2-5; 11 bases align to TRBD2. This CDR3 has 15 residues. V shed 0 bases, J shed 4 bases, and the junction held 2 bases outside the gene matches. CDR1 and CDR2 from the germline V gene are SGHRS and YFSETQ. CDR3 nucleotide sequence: TGCGCCAGCAGCTTGGAGGGACTAGCGGTAGAGACCCAGTACTTC. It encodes CASSLEGLAVETQYF. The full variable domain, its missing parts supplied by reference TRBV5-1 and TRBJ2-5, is KAGVTQTPRYLIKTRGQQVTLSCSPISGHRSVSWYQQTPGQGLQFLFEYFSETQRNKGNFPGRFSGRQFSNSRSEMNVSTLELGDSALYLCASSLEGLAVETQYFGPGTRLLVL.

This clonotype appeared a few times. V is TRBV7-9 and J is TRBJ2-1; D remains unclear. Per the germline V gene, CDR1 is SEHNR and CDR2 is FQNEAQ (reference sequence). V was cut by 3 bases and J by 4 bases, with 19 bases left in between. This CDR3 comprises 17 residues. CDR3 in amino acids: CASSLSSLRPIYNEQFF. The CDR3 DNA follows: TGTGCCAGCAGCTTGAGTTCTTTGAGACCCATTTACAATGAGCAGTTCTTC.

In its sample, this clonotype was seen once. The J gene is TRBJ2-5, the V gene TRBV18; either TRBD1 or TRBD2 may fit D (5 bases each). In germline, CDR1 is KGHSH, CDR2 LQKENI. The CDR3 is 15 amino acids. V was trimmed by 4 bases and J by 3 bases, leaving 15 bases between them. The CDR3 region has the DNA TGTGCCAGCTCACTAACCTCCGGGGCAAAAGAGACCCAGTACTTC. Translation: CASSLTSGAKETQYF.

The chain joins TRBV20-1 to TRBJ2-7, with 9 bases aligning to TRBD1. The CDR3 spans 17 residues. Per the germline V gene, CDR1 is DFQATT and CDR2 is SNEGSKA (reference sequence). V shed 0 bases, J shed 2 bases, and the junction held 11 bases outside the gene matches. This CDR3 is CSARDWGRGQGTYEQYF. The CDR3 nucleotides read TGCAGTGCTAGAGATTGGGGTCGGGGACAGGGAACCTACGAGCAGTACTTC.

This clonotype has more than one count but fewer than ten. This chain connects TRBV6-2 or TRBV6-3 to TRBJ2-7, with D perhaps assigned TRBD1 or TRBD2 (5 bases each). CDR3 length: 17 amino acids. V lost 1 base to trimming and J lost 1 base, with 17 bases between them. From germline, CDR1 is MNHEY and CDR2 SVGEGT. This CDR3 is CASSYYPKVGRSYEQYF. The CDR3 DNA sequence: TGTGCCAGCAGTTACTACCCTAAGGTGGGACGTTCCTACGAGCAGTACTTC.

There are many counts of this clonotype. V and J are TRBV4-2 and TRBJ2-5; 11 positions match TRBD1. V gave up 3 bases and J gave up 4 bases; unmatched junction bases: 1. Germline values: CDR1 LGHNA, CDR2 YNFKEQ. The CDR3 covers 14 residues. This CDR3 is CASSQDRGRETQYF. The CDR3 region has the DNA TGTGCCAGCAGCCAGGACAGGGGGCGAGAGACCCAGTACTTC.

CDR3 DNA sequence: TGCAGCGTAGACTTGTTAAGGTCCGGGGAGCTGTTTTTT. Its protein product is CSVDLLRSGELFF. The rearrangement uses TRBV29-1 and TRBJ2-2; no firm D call. The CDR3 contains 13 residues. CDR1 SQVTM and CDR2 ANQGSEA come from the germline V gene. V lost 6 bases, J lost 6 bases, and 14 bases lay in between.

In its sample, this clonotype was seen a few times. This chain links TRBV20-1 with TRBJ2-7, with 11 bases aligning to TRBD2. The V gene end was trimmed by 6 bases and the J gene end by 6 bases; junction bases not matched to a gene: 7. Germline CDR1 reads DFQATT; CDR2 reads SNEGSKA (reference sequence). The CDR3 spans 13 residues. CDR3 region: CSASRGLAVEQYF. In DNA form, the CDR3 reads TGCAGTGCCTCACGGGGACTAGCGGTCGAGCAGTACTTC.

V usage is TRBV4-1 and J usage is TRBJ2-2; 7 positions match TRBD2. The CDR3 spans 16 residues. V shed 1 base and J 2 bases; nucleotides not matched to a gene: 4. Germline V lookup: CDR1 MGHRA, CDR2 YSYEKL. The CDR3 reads CASSQVAGANTGELFF. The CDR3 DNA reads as TGCGCCAGCAGCCAAGTTGCGGGAGCCAACACCGGGGAGCTGTTTTTT.

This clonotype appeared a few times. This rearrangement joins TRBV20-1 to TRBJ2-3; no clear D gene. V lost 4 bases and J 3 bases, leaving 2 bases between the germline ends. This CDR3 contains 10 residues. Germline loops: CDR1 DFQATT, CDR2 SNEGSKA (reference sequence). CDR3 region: CSAKTDTQYF. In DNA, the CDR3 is TGCAGTGCTAAGACAGATACGCAGTATTTT.

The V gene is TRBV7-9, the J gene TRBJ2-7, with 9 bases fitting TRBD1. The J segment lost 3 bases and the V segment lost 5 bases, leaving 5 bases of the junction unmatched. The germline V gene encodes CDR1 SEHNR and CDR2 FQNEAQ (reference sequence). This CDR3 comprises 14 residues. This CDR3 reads CASSPRQGVYEQYF. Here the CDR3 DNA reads TGTGCCAGCAGCCCTAGACAGGGGGTCTACGAGCAGTACTTC.

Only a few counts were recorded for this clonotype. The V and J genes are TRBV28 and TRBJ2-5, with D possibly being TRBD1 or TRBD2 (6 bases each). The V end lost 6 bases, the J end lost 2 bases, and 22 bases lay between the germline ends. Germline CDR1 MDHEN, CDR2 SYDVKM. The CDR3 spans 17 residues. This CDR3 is CASSRSPPGAQQETQYF. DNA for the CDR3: TGTGCCAGCAGCCGATCCCCCCCGGGGGCGCAGCAAGAGACCCAGTACTTC.